The 9 T cell receptor beta chains reported below all come from one sample, sequenced in a study of blood T cell repertoires in COVID-19. Some clones are missing from TCRdb's copy, which holds only in-frame ones; the method was immunoSEQ multiplex PCR. The data show some 250,000 clones, approximately 83% seen once. Specimen: PBMCs or T cells enriched from blood (not recorded which). The source is a woman aged 45 to 65 who had recovered from COVID-19.

The chain carries TRBV9 and TRBJ2-6; maybe TRBD1 (6 bases). The CDR3 has 18 amino acids. Trimming shortened V by 1 base and J by 0 bases, and 14 bases separated the two germline ends. Germline V gene lookup returns CDR1 SGDLS and CDR2 YYNGEE. For the CDR3, the DNA is TGTGCCAGCAGCGTAAGGGTACAGGGTGGCTCTGGGGCCAACGTCCTGACTTTC. Protein product: CASSVRVQGGSGANVLTF.

The chain uses TRBV7-8 and TRBJ2-5; perhaps TRBD2 as D (6 bases). The V end was cut by 2 bases, the J end by 4 bases, with 14 bases between. The CDR3 spans 15 residues. The germline gives CDR1 SGHVS, CDR2 FQNEAQ. CDR3 sequence reads: CASSLLSLGRETQYF. The CDR3 nucleotides are TGTGCCAGCAGCTTATTGTCTCTCGGGAGAGAGACCCAGTACTTC.

In regard to this clone: Other DNA sequences in the sample encode the same CDR3. The chain uses TRBV5-1 and TRBJ2-3; 10 bases map to TRBD2. The CDR3 totals 14 residues. Germline-derived CDR1 and CDR2 are SGHRS and YFSETQ. V trimming: 0 bases; J trimming: 5 bases; junction bases outside the gene matches: 0. CDR3 residues: CASSLGLAGDTQYF. CDR3 in DNA: TGCGCCAGCAGCTTGGGACTAGCGGGAGATACGCAGTATTTT.

The rearrangement uses TRBV28 and TRBJ1-6; weak D call: TRBD1 (6 bases). Germline-derived CDR1 and CDR2 are MDHEN and SYDVKM. V lost 1 base and J lost 5, with 12 bases in between. This CDR3 comprises 16 residues. CDR3 protein: CASSLFRGSNNSPLHF. CDR3 DNA: TGTGCCAGCAGTTTATTCAGGGGTTCTAATAATTCACCCCTCCACTTT.

The V and J genes are TRBV6-4 and TRBJ2-6, with D uncertain. CDR3 length: 17 residues. V was pared by 8 bases and J by 0 bases, with 17 bases between. CDR1 is MRHNA and CDR2 is SNTAGT in the germline V gene. CDR3 nucleotide sequence: TGTGCCAGCTCCTCTGCGGCCCTCGCCTCTGGGGCCAACGTCCTGACTTTC. Amino acids: CASSSAALASGANVLTF.

This chain links TRBV5-1 with TRBJ1-3; 8 bases match TRBD1. The length of the CDR3 is 14 residues. The V gene's germline CDR1 is SGHRS and CDR2 YFSETQ. V lost 4 bases, J lost 3 bases, and 3 bases stayed unmatched. The CDR3 region is CASSPGGFGNTIYF. As DNA, the CDR3 is TGCGCCAGCAGCCCAGGGGGCTTTGGAAACACCATATATTTT.

V usage is TRBV27 and J usage is TRBJ1-5; D is ambiguous. Germline CDR1 and CDR2: MNHEY and SMNVEV (reference sequence). The CDR3 length is 17 residues. Trimming stripped 5 bases from V and 0 bases from J, with 17 bases between. The CDR3 sequence is CASSSEGGRLSNQPQHF. The DNA for the CDR3 is TGTGCCAGCAGTAGTGAGGGAGGGCGGCTTAGCAATCAGCCCCAGCATTTT.

This clone appeared a few times. V and J are TRBV11-2 and TRBJ1-2; 8 bases map to TRBD1. The CDR3 contains 15 residues. The germline CDR1 and CDR2 sequences are SGHAT and FQNNGV. V lost 5 bases, J lost 4 bases, and 9 bases stayed unmatched. The CDR3 nucleotides are TGTGCCAGCAGCCACGGACAGGGAGGCGGCTATGGCTACACCTTC. Translated: CASSHGQGGGYGYTF. The full variable domain, in which reference TRBV11-2 and TRBJ1-2 provide the parts outside the CDR3, is EAGVAQSPRYKIIEKRQSVAFWCNPISGHATLYWYQQILGQGPKLLIQFQNNGVVDDSQLPKDRFSAERLKGVDSTLKIQPAKLEDSAVYLCASSHGQGGGYGYTFGSGTRLTVV.

This sequence joins TRBV10-3 and TRBJ1-3; 7 positions agree with TRBD1. The CDR3 has 15 amino acids. Per germline, CDR1 ENHRY and CDR2 SYGVKD. J was trimmed by 0 bases and V by 8 bases; bases with no gene match: 7. CDR3 nucleotide sequence: TGTGCCATCGGGCGACAGGGCTACTCTGGAAACACCATATATTTT. It yields the protein CAIGRQGYSGNTIYF.